This record looks at one TCR beta chain sequence and its context. CDR3 length: 16 amino acids. Trimming at V came to 2 bases and at J to 3 bases, leaving 4 bases not matched to a gene. Germline assignment: CDR1 LNHNV and CDR2 YYDKDF (reference sequence). The data derive from a study of blood T cell repertoires in COVID-19. The overall study: Both acute and convalescent COVID-19 samples were obtained from the United States, Italy and Spain. T cells, B-cell-depleted T cells, or PBMCs supplied cDNA or gDNA.

In the original processing: Amplifying reference gene primers gave estimates of nucleated cell counts. The repertoire was sequenced with immunoSEQ multiplex PCR; TCRdb's copy has only in-frame clones and lacks some. V and J calls and clone size are given by that table; D and trimming were obtained from the DNA. The sample includes over 95,000 clones, over 65% of them seen just once. The sequenced material came from peripheral blood. This chain links TRBV15 with TRBJ2-2; 9 bases fit TRBD2. The origin of this receptor is a woman in her thirties or forties with acute or convalescent COVID-19. The chain's CDR3 is CATSRPGLAYTGELFF. The CDR3 DNA is TGTGCCACCAGCAGACCTGGACTAGCGTACACCGGGGAGCTGTTTTTT.